Listed here is a single T cell receptor beta chain. Antigen specificity is unknown. This sample also contains other DNA sequences that code for the same CDR3. Authors' processing steps: In the immunoSEQ data, sequences were junction-only and lacked quality scores, so filtering differed. The method was immunoSEQ multiplex PCR; TCRdb's version includes in-frame clones alone and lacks a portion of them. The DNA gave D and trimming, while V, J and clone size come from that table. The data hold approximately 980,000 clones, with approximately 80% observed a single time. This sample is drawn from a study of shared clonotypes between healthy human individuals. Study-level findings and limits: Few donors restricted represented genetic and exposure-history diversity.

The ends were cut back, 0 bases at V and 1 base at J, with 5 bases in the middle. Germline V lookup: CDR1 SGHNT, CDR2 YYREEE (reference sequence). CDR3 length: 14 amino acids. Sample: memory CD4+ T cells sorted from blood. Described subset: CD45RA-negative fraction. The sequence came from a man aged 18-30 years in good health. This chain links TRBV5-4 with TRBJ2-1; D call uncertain. This CDR3 reads CASSLGVSYNEQFF. The CDR3 coding sequence is TGTGCCAGCAGCTTGGGGGTGTCCTACAATGAGCAGTTCTTC.